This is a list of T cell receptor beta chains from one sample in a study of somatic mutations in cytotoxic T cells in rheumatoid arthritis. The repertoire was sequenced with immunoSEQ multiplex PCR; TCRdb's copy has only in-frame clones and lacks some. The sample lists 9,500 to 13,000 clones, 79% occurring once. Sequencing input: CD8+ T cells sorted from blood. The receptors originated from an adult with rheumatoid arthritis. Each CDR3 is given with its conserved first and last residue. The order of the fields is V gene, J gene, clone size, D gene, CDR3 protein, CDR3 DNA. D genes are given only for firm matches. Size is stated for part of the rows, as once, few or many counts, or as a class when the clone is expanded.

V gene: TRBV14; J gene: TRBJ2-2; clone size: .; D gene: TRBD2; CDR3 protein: CASSHRTSGRGYDTGELFF; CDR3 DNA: TGTGCCAGCAGCCATAGGACTAGCGGGAGAGGGTACGACACCGGGGAGCTGTTTTTT
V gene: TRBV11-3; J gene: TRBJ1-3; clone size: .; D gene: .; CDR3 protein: CASSLSNSGNTIYF; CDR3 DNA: TGTGCCAGCAGCTTATCTAACTCTGGAAACACCATATATTTT
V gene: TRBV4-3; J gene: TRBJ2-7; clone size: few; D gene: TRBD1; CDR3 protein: CASSQTTGIYEQYF; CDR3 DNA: TGCGCCAGCAGCCAAACGACAGGGATCTACGAGCAGTACTTC
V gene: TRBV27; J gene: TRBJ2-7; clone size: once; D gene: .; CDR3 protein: CASSYRFWGPIYEQYF; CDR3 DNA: TGTGCCAGCAGTTATCGTTTCTGGGGGCCAATCTACGAGCAGTACTTC
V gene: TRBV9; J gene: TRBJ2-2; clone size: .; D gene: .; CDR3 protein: CASSAPGQMNTGELFF; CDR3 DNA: TGTGCCAGCAGCGCTCCGGGACAAATGAACACCGGGGAGCTGTTTTTT
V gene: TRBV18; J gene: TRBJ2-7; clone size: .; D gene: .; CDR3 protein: CASSHLRDSYEQYF; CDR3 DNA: TGTGCCAGCTCACACCTGCGGGATAGCTACGAGCAGTACTTC
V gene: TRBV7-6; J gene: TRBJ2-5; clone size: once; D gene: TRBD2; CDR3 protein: CASSQGEGTQYF; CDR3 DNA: TGTGCCAGCAGCCAAGGGGAGGGGACCCAGTACTTC
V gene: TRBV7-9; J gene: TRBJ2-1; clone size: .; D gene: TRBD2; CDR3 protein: CASSLPYSLAGGINEQFF; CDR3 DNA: TGTGCCAGCAGCTTACCATATTCTCTAGCGGGGGGGATCAATGAGCAGTTCTTC
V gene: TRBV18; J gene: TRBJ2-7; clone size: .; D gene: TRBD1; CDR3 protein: CASSRSDRGQGEQYF; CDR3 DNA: TGTGCCAGCTCACGATCGGACAGGGGGCAAGGCGAGCAGTACTTC
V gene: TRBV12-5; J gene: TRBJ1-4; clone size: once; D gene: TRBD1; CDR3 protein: CASGLLPQGAREKLFF; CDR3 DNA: TGTGCTAGTGGTTTGCTTCCACAGGGGGCAAGAGAAAAACTGTTTTTT
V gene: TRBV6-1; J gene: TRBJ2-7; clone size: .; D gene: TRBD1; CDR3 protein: CASSETDTGGSYEQYF; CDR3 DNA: TGTGCCAGCAGTGAAACCGATACAGGGGGGAGCTACGAGCAGTACTTC
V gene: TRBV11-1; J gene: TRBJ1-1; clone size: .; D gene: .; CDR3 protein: CASSLGGWDTEAFF; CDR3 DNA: TGTGCCAGCAGCTTAGGAGGATGGGACACTGAAGCTTTCTTT
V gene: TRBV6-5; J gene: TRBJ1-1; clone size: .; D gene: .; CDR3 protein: CASSFAENTEAFF; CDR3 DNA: TGTGCCAGCAGTTTCGCAGAGAACACTGAAGCTTTCTTT
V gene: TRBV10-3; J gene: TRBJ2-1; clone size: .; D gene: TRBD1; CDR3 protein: CAISESGTGSGEQFF; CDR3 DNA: TGTGCCATCAGTGAGTCGGGGACAGGGAGTGGTGAGCAGTTCTTC